The T cell receptor (beta chain) under discussion was sequenced for a study of T cell repertoires in cytomegalovirus infection. Study summary: HLA-B-restricted CMV epitopes that are well studied were used alongside recently identified HLA-C-restricted ones. Both a matching HLA type and CMV infection were indicated by public TCR beta signatures. Overall study findings and caveats: HLA-C-restricted CMV-specific TCR beta clonotypes were dominant in the ex vivo response. There were carriers of CMV plus the relevant HLA, and cumulative public TCR beta family frequency identified them.

This clonotype was seen at least ten times. Its antigen is not known. V dropped 1 base and J dropped 0; count of bases not matched to a gene: 3. The length of the CDR3 is 16 residues. CDR1 and CDR2 (germline): SGHTA, FQGNSA. TCRdb redid the calling of the reads with MiXCR, one entry per CDR3 protein. The data contain some 71,000 distinct CDR3 sequences, around 27% of them singletons. The starting material was CD8+ T cells from cultured PBMCs, obtained from culture after CMV antigen stimulation. The receptor comes from a human donor in good health (CMV status not recorded). Some clones in this sample may be carry-over from other donors' samples. The chain joins TRBV7-2 to TRBJ2-1, with 7 bases aligning to TRBD2. The CDR3 DNA reads TGTGCCAGCAGCTTAGATCTAGCGGACTCCTACAATGAGCAGTTCTTC. This encodes CASSLDLADSYNEQFF.